This T cell receptor beta chain was recovered during a study of T cell responses to AZD1222 COVID-19 vaccine. Generated by immunoSEQ multiplex PCR, the TCRdb table keeps only in-frame clones and is missing some. The repertoire consists of nearly 35,000 clones, with around 84% occurring once and the leading ten covering approximately 9.9%. Study results and caveats: CD4 TCRs associated with vaccination spanned spike, dominating at 160-218 and 743-854.

With respect to this clone: Its target is unknown.

This receptor was obtained from an adult who received the AZD1222 COVID-19 vaccine. The source material was peripheral blood, sampled 28 days after the second AZD1222 dose.

CDR3 sequence reads: CASSLEVSGSSDTQYF. CDR3 nucleotide sequence: TGCGCCAGCAGCTTGGAGGTTAGCGGGAGCTCAGATACGCAGTATTTT. The chain has TRBV5-1 and TRBJ2-3, with 9 bases aligning to TRBD2. Looked up from germline, CDR1 is SGHRS and CDR2 is YFSETQ. J lost 4 bases, V lost 0 bases, and 6 bases had no gene match. The CDR3 loop spans 16 amino acids.